Shown below are 27 T cell receptor beta chains from a single sample sequenced in a study of brain T cells in children with intractable seizures. Only in-frame clones appear in the TCRdb table, and some are missing; sequencing was by immunoSEQ multiplex PCR. Of tens of thousands of clones listed, about 92% are singletons. The specimen comprised peripheral blood, sampled at surgery. The receptors originated from a boy under two years old with tuberous sclerosis and intractable seizures.

The chain is built from TRBV4-1 and TRBJ1-6; D possibly corresponds to TRBD1 (6 bases). V lost 0 bases and J 10 bases, leaving 10 bases between the germline ends. Germline V gene lookup returns CDR1 MGHRA and CDR2 YSYEKL. The CDR3 runs to 14 residues. DNA of the CDR3: TGCGCCAGCAGCCAAGATGGGGGCGGGTCACCCCTCCACTTT. It is translated as CASSQDGGGSPLHF.

CDR3 coding DNA: TGTGCCATCAGTGAGCCATACCAGGGCCACGAGCAGTACTTC. It encodes CAISEPYQGHEQYF. The V call is TRBV10-3, the J call TRBJ2-7, with D maybe TRBD1 (5 bases). Germline loops: CDR1 ENHRY, CDR2 SYGVKD. This CDR3 has 14 residues. V lost 2 bases, J lost 5 bases, and 13 bases lay in between.

This sequence joins TRBV19 and TRBJ1-4; 9 bases map to TRBD1. V lost 4 bases and J lost 8; bases outside the gene matches: 17. CDR3 length equals 18 residues. From germline, CDR1 is LNHDA and CDR2 SQIVND (reference sequence). CDR3 in DNA: TGTGCCAGTAGTACCGACCGGGACAGGGAAGTGGTGGAAGAAAAACTGTTTTTT. It specifies CASSTDRDREVVEEKLFF. The full variable domain, with the rest looked up from reference TRBV19 and TRBJ1-4, is DGGITQSPKYLFRKEGQNVTLSCEQNLNHDAMYWYRQDPGQGLRLIYYSQIVNDFQKGDIAEGYSVSREKKESFPLTVTSAQKNPTAFYLCASSTDRDREVVEEKLFFGSGTQLSVL.

This chain joins TRBV29-1 and TRBJ2-5; a possible D gene is TRBD1 (6 bases). Germline CDR1 reads SQVTM; CDR2 reads ANQGSEA. The germline V and J ends were trimmed by 5 bases and 1 base, with 8 bases remaining between them. The CDR3 is 12 amino acids. As DNA, the CDR3 is TGCAGCGTTACGACAGGCCAAGAGACCCAGTACTTC. Amino acid sequence: CSVTTGQETQYF.

V is TRBV7-2 and J is TRBJ2-1; D possibly matches TRBD1 or TRBD2 (5 bases each). The CDR3 contains 16 residues. V lost 5 bases and J lost 4, with 18 bases in between. CDR1 is SGHTA, CDR2 FQGNSA, per germline. Here the CDR3 DNA reads TGTGCCAGCAGCCTCCGGGGCGGACCCCTGTACAATGAGCAGTTCTTC. This sequence encodes CASSLRGGPLYNEQFF.

This chain links TRBV28 with TRBJ2-3; 10 bases align to TRBD2. The germline CDR1 and CDR2 sequences are MDHEN and SYDVKM. The CDR3 covers 16 residues. Trimming at V came to 6 bases and at J to 2 bases, leaving 8 bases not matched to a gene. The CDR3 spells CASRKREGIITDTQYF. The CDR3, as DNA: TGTGCCAGCAGGAAGCGGGAGGGGATTATCACAGATACGCAGTATTTT.

The rearrangement joins TRBV3-1 (or the pseudogene TRBV3-2) to TRBJ2-7, with 8 bases identical to TRBD1. V trimming: 4 bases; J trimming: 3 bases; junction bases outside the gene matches: 5. The CDR3 extends over 14 amino acids. Germline V CDR1 and CDR2: LGHDT, YNNKEL (reference sequence). The CDR3 coding sequence is TGTGCCAGCAGCCTCGGACAGGGAATCTACGAGCAGTACTTC. Translating it yields CASSLGQGIYEQYF.

The V call is TRBV5-1, the J call TRBJ2-1; D is possibly TRBD2 (7 bases). The CDR3 length is 18 residues. Germline CDR1 reads SGHRS; CDR2 reads YFSETQ. V was cut by 6 bases and J by 0 bases, with 22 bases left in between. The CDR3 sequence is CASTSLGGGLSSYNEQFF. The CDR3 nucleotides read TGCGCCAGCACCTCCTTAGGGGGGGGCTTGAGCTCCTACAATGAGCAGTTCTTC. The full variable domain, with the rest looked up from reference TRBV5-1 and TRBJ2-1, is KAGVTQTPRYLIKTRGQQVTLSCSPISGHRSVSWYQQTPGQGLQFLFEYFSETQRNKGNFPGRFSGRQFSNSRSEMNVSTLELGDSALYLCASTSLGGGLSSYNEQFFGPGTRLTVL.

The chain has TRBV19 and TRBJ1-4, with 8 bases fitting TRBD1. The germline V gene has CDR1 LNHDA and CDR2 SQIVND (reference sequence). With V trimmed by 3 bases and J by 8 bases, 5 bases remained unmatched. The CDR3 has 14 residues. The CDR3 DNA is TGTGCCAGTAGTATTTTCGACAGGGGAGAAAAACTGTTTTTT. This gives the protein CASSIFDRGEKLFF.

The chain couples TRBV7-2 to TRBJ2-7, with D unclear. This CDR3 spans 15 amino acids. Per the germline V gene, CDR1 is SGHTA and CDR2 is FQGNSA. V was cut by 1 base and J by 7 bases, with 17 bases left in between. The CDR3 DNA reads TGTGCCAGCAGCTTAGGGTCGAGGCGGACCTTAGAGCAGTACTTC. This sequence encodes CASSLGSRRTLEQYF.

This chain connects TRBV27 to TRBJ2-1; 8 bases match TRBD2. The CDR3 runs 19 residues. The V gene's germline CDR1 is MNHEY and CDR2 SMNVEV (reference sequence). Trimming at V came to 6 bases and at J to 7 bases, leaving 23 bases not matched to a gene. The CDR3 DNA reads as TGTGCCAGCAGCCGACTAGCGAAGGGCGCACCGGGACTAGGGAATGAGCAGTTCTTC. Protein sequence: CASSRLAKGAPGLGNEQFF.

The V gene is TRBV6-5, the J gene TRBJ2-3; D call uncertain. V was clipped by 2 bases and J by 2 bases, with 2 bases between them. The CDR3 is 12 residues long. The germline V gene has CDR1 MNHEY and CDR2 SVGAGI. The CDR3 loop reads CASSYHTDTQYF. CDR3 coding DNA: TGTGCCAGCAGTTACCACACAGATACGCAGTATTTT.

The chain carries TRBV18 and TRBJ1-1; D is uncertain. CDR1 is KGHSH and CDR2 is LQKENI in the germline V gene. The CDR3 totals 14 residues. V was shortened by 1 base and J by 1 base, with 7 bases between the two germline ends. The CDR3 here is CASSPLNRNTEAFF. The CDR3 nucleotides read TGTGCCAGCTCACCACTTAACAGGAACACTGAAGCTTTCTTT.

The CDR3: CASSLPHRQSYTF. The CDR3 nucleotides read TGTGCCAGCAGCTTACCCCATAGACAGAGCTACACCTTC. The rearrangement joins TRBV7-9 to TRBJ1-2; weak D call: TRBD1 (5 bases). Trimming pared 2 bases from V and 9 bases from J, leaving 13 bases between. The CDR3 extends over 13 amino acids. Per the germline V gene, CDR1 is SEHNR and CDR2 is FQNEAQ (reference sequence).

This clone was recorded once. At one boundary the junction diverges from the germline segment, which might be a read error. The rearrangement links TRBV11-2 to TRBJ2-1, with D maybe TRBD1 (5 bases). The CDR3 is 15 residues long. Germline values: CDR1 SGHAT, CDR2 FQNNGV. The CDR3 coding sequence is TGTGCCAGCAGCTTAGTGATTCAGAAAGGGGTGACGGCGGTCTTC. Amino acid sequence: CASSLVIQKGVTAVF.

The V call is TRBV2, the J call TRBJ1-1; D is perhaps TRBD1 (5 bases). The CDR3 has 16 amino acids. In germline, CDR1 is SNHLY, CDR2 FYNNEI. The V end was cut by 5 bases, the J end by 0 bases, with 16 bases between. The CDR3 region has the DNA TGTGCCAGCAGTTCCGACAGCCTCGTCATGAACACTGAAGCTTTCTTT. Its translation is CASSSDSLVMNTEAFF.

This clone occurred once. V gene TRBV24-1 combines with J gene TRBJ1-5; 7 bases align to TRBD1. Losses at the gene ends were 4 bases for V and 0 bases for J; bases not matched to a gene: 5. Germline V CDR1 and CDR2: KGHDR, SFDVKD. The CDR3 sequence is 16 residues long. The CDR3 DNA is TGTGCCACCAGTGACCGGCGGGACAGTAGCAATCAGCCCCAGCATTTT. This encodes CATSDRRDSSNQPQHF.

The chain employs TRBV3-1 (or the pseudogene TRBV3-2) and TRBJ1-6; D unclear. Trimming left V 4 bases short and J 8 bases short, with 12 bases between. The V gene's germline CDR1 is LGHDT and CDR2 YNNKEL (reference sequence). There are 14 residues in the CDR3. The CDR3 spells CASSPSVRDSPLHF. The CDR3 DNA sequence: TGTGCCAGCAGCCCCTCGGTCCGAGATTCACCCCTCCACTTT.

This clone appeared once. Written as DNA, the CDR3 is TGTGCCAGCACCTCCCTATGGGCAGACTCCTCTGGAAACACCATATATTTT. Translated, it gives CASTSLWADSSGNTIYF. The V and J genes are TRBV28 and TRBJ1-3; D not resolved. Germline V gene data show CDR1 as MDHEN and CDR2 as SYDVKM. V was cut by 7 bases and J by 0 bases, with 19 bases left in between. The CDR3 contains 17 residues.

The chain couples TRBV4-1 to TRBJ2-2; D could derive from TRBD1 or TRBD2 (5 bases each). The CDR3 has 17 residues. The V end was cut by 2 bases, the J end by 6 bases, with 19 bases between. Germline CDR1 MGHRA, CDR2 YSYEKL. The CDR3: CASSQTPGARIAGELFF. The CDR3 coding sequence is TGCGCCAGCAGCCAAACTCCCGGGGCGCGAATTGCCGGGGAGCTGTTTTTT.

V is TRBV19 and J is TRBJ1-5; D perhaps matches TRBD1 (6 bases). V gave up 1 base and J gave up 2 bases, with 6 bases separating them. The CDR3 totals 14 residues. Germline V gene data show CDR1 as LNHDA and CDR2 as SQIVND (reference sequence). The CDR3 DNA follows: TGTGCCAGTAGTATAGGACAGGGCAATCAGCCCCAGCATTTT. Translation: CASSIGQGNQPQHF. Using reference TRBV19 and TRBJ1-5 for the parts outside the CDR3, the full variable domain is DGGITQSPKYLFRKEGQNVTLSCEQNLNHDAMYWYRQDPGQGLRLIYYSQIVNDFQKGDIAEGYSVSREKKESFPLTVTSAQKNPTAFYLCASSIGQGNQPQHFGDGTRLSIL.

The V and J genes are TRBV7-9 and TRBJ2-1, with 10 nucleotides matching TRBD2. The CDR3 length is 15 residues. CDR1 SEHNR and CDR2 FQNEAQ come from the germline V gene (reference sequence). J lost 7 bases, V lost 5 bases, and 8 bases had no gene match. This chain's CDR3 is CASSLLAGERNEQFF. The CDR3 DNA follows: TGTGCCAGCAGCCTGCTAGCGGGGGAGAGGAATGAGCAGTTCTTC.

This rearrangement joins TRBV25-1 to TRBJ1-1, with no clear D. Trimming cost V 7 bases and J 4 bases, with 13 bases left between them. This CDR3 spans 13 amino acids. Germline V gives CDR1 MGHDK, CDR2 SYGVNS. The CDR3: CASKAGGGTEAFF. The CDR3 nucleotides are TGTGCCAGCAAGGCAGGCGGTGGCACTGAAGCTTTCTTT.

The rearrangement uses TRBV5-1 and TRBJ2-7; D unclear. Germline V gene data show CDR1 as SGHRS and CDR2 as YFSETQ. The CDR3 has 14 amino acids. The V gene lost 0 bases and the J gene lost 0 bases, with 7 bases spanning the gap. CDR3 DNA sequence: TGCGCCAGCAGCTTGGAGTCGGGCTCCTACGAGCAGTACTTC. As protein: CASSLESGSYEQYF.

This chain connects TRBV11-2 to TRBJ2-7, with TRBD2 matching 10 bases. Unmatched junction bases numbered 2, after V lost 0 bases and J lost 3 bases. Germline CDR1 and CDR2: SGHAT and FQNNGV. The CDR3 runs to 15 residues. CDR3 in amino acids: CASSLELAGDYEQYF. The CDR3 region has the DNA TGTGCCAGCAGCTTAGAGCTAGCGGGGGACTACGAGCAGTACTTC.

This clone was detected once. This chain connects TRBV7-3 to TRBJ2-1; TRBD2 aligns across 12 bases. The CDR3 contains 18 residues. The J segment lost 6 bases and the V segment lost 0 bases, leaving 9 bases of the junction unmatched. The germline CDR1 and CDR2 sequences are SGHTA and FQGTGA. In nucleotides, the CDR3 is TGTGCCAGCAGCTTAACACGCCTAGCGGGGGGGCCGTTCAATGAGCAGTTCTTC. As protein: CASSLTRLAGGPFNEQFF. The full variable domain, its missing parts supplied by reference TRBV7-3 and TRBJ2-1, is GAGVSQTPSNKVTEKGKYVELRCDPISGHTALYWYRQSLGQGPEFLIYFQGTGAADDSGLPNDRFFAVRPEGSVSTLKIQRTERGDSAVYLCASSLTRLAGGPFNEQFFGPGTRLTVL.

CDR3 sequence (DNA): TGTGCCAGCCGGGACGAATCCTACAATGAGCAGTTCTTC. It specifies CASRDESYNEQFF. The chain employs TRBV2 and TRBJ2-1, with D perhaps being TRBD1 or TRBD2 (5 bases each). The CDR3 has 13 residues. Trimming removed 8 bases from V and 1 base from J, with 9 bases in between. Germline V CDR1 and CDR2: SNHLY, FYNNEI. Combining the CDR3 with reference TRBV2 and TRBJ2-1 gives the whole variable domain EPEVTQTPSHQVTQMGQEVILRCVPISNHLYFYWYRQILGQKVEFLVSFYNNEISEKSEIFDDQFSVERPDGSNFTLKIRSTKLEDSAMYFCASRDESYNEQFFGPGTRLTVL.